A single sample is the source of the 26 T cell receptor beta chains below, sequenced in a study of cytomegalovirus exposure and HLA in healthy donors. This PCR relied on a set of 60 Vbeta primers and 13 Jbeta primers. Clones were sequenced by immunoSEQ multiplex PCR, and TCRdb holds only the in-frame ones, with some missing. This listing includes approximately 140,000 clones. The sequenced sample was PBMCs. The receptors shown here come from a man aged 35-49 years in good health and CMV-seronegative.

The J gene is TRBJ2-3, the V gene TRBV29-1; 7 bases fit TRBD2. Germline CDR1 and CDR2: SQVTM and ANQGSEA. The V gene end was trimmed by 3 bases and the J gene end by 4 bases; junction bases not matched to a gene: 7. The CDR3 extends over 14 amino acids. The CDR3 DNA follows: TGCAGCGTTGAGGGGGGGGGAAGCCCAGATACGCAGTATTTT. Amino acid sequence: CSVEGGGSPDTQYF.

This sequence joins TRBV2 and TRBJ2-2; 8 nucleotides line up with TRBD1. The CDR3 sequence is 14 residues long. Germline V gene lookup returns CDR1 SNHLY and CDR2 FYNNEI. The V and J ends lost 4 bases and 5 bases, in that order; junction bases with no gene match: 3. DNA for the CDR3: TGTGCCAGCAGTGGGACAGGGCGGACCGGGGAGCTGTTTTTT. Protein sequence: CASSGTGRTGELFF. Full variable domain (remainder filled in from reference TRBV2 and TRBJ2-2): EPEVTQTPSHQVTQMGQEVILRCVPISNHLYFYWYRQILGQKVEFLVSFYNNEISEKSEIFDDQFSVERPDGSNFTLKIRSTKLEDSAMYFCASSGTGRTGELFFGEGSRLTVL.

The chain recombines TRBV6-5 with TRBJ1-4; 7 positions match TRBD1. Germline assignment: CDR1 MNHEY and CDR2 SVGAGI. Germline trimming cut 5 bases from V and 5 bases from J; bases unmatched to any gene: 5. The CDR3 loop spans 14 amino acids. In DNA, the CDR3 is TGTGCCAGCAGTCGGACAGGAGGGAATGAAAAACTGTTTTTT. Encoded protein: CASSRTGGNEKLFF.

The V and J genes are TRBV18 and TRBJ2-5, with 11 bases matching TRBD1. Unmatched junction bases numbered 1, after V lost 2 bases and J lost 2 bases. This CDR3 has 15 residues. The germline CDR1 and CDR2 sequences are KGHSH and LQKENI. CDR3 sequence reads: CASSPGTGGQETQYF. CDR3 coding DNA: TGTGCCAGCTCACCAGGGACAGGGGGGCAAGAGACCCAGTACTTC.

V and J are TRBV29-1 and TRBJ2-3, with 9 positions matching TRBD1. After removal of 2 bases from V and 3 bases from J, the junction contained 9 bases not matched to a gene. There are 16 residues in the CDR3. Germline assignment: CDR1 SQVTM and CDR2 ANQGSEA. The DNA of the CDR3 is TGCAGCGTTGAAAACGCTCGGGACAGGGCTACAGATACGCAGTATTTT. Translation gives CSVENARDRATDTQYF.

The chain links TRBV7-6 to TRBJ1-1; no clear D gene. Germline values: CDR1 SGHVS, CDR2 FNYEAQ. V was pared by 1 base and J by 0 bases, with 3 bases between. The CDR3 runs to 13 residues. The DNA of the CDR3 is TGTGCCAGCAGCTTAGTTATGAACACTGAAGCTTTCTTT. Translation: CASSLVMNTEAFF.

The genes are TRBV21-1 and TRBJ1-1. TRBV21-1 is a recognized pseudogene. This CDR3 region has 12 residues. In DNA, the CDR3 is TGTGCCAGCAGCAACGGGGGGCTATGGGCTTTCTTT. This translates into CASSNGGLWAFF.

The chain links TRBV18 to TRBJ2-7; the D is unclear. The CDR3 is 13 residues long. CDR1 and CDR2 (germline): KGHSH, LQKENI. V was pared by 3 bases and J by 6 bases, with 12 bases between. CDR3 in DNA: TGTGCCAGCTCACCCGTGGGCTGGGTCGAGCAGTACTTC. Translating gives CASSPVGWVEQYF.

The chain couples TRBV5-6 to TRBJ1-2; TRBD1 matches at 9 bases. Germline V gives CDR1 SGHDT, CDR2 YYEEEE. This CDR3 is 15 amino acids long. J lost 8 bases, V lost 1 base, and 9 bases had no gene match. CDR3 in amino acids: CASSLMDRGFSGYTF. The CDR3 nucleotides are TGTGCCAGCAGCTTGATGGACAGGGGTTTTAGCGGCTACACCTTC.

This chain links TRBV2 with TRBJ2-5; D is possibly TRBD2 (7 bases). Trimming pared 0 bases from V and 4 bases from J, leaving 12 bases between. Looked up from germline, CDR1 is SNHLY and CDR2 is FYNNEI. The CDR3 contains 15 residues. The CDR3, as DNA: TGTGCCAGCAGTGAAGCGGGGGGGCCGGGAGAGACCCAGTACTTC. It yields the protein CASSEAGGPGETQYF.

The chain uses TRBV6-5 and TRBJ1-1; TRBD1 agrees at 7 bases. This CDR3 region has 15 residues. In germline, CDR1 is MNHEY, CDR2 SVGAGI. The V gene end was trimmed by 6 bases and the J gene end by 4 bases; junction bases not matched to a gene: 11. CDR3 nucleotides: TGTGCCAGCAGCCCTTATTCAGGGGGACCCACTGAAGCTTTCTTT. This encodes CASSPYSGGPTEAFF.

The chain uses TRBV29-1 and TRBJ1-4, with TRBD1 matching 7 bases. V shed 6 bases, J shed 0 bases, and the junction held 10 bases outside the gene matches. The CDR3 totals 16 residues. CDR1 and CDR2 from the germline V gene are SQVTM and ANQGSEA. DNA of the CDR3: TGCAGCGTGGGTGGGACAGACTTTGCAACTAATGAAAAACTGTTTTTT. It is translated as CSVGGTDFATNEKLFF.

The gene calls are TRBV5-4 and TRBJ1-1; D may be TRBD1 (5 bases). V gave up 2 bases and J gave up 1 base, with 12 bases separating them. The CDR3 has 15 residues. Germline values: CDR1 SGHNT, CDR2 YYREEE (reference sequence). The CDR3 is CASSLQDGRNTEAFF. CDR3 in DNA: TGTGCCAGCAGCTTACAGGACGGCCGGAACACTGAAGCTTTCTTT.

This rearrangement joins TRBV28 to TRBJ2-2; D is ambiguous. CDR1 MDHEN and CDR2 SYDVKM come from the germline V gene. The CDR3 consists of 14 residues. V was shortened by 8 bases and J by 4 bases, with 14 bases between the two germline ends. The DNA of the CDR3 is TGTGCCAGCCTTTGGAGCAGCTCCACCGGGGAGCTGTTTTTT. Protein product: CASLWSSSTGELFF. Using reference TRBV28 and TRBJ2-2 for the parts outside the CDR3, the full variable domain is DVKVTQSSRYLVKRTGEKVFLECVQDMDHENMFWYRQDPGLGLRLIYFSYDVKMKEKGDIPEGYSVSREKKERFSLILESASTNQTSMYLCASLWSSSTGELFFGEGSRLTVL.

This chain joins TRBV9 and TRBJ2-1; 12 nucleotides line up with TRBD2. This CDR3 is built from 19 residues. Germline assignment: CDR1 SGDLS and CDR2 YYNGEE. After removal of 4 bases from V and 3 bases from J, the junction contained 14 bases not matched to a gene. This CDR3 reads CASSTPGLAGLRHYNEQFF. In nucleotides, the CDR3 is TGTGCCAGCAGCACTCCGGGACTAGCGGGCCTGAGACACTACAATGAGCAGTTCTTC.

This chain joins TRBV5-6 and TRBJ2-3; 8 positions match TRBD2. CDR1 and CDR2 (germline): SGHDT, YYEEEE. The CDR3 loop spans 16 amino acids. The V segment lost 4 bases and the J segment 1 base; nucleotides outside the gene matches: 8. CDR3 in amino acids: CASSAPGAGGTDTQYF. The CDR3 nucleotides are TGTGCCAGCAGCGCCCCGGGAGCGGGGGGCACAGATACGCAGTATTTT.

The CDR3 sequence is CASSVGGISASEAFF. The CDR3 DNA reads as TGTGCCAGCAGCGTAGGCGGTATTTCAGCATCTGAAGCTTTCTTT. The chain carries TRBV9 and TRBJ1-1; D gene uncertain. CDR1 and CDR2 (germline): SGDLS, YYNGEE. V shed 0 bases and J shed 6 bases, with 15 bases lying between them. CDR3 length: 15 residues.

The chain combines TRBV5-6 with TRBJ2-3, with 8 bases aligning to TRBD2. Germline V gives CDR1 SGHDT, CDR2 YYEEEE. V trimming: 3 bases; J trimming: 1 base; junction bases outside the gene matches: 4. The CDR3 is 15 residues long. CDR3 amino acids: CASSSRRGGTDTQYF. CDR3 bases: TGTGCCAGCAGCTCCCGGCGGGGGGGCACAGATACGCAGTATTTT.

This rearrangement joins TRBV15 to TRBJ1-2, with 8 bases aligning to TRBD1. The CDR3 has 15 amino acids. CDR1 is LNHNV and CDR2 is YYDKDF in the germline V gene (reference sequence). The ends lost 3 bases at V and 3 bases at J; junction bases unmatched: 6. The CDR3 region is CATSRGRGLDYGYTF. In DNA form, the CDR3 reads TGTGCCACCAGCAGGGGCAGGGGGCTCGACTATGGCTACACCTTC.

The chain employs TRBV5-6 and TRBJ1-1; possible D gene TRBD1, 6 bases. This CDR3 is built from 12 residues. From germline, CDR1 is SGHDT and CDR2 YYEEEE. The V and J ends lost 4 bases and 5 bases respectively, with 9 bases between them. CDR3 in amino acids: CASSTGTTEAFF. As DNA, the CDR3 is TGTGCCAGCAGCACCGGGACAACTGAAGCTTTCTTT.

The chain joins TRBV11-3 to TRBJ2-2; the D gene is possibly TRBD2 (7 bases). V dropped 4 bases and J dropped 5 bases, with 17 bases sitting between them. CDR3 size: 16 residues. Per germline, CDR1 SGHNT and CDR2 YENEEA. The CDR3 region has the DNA TGTGCCAGCAGCTCCAGGGGAGGGGTTGGGACCGGGGAGCTGTTTTTT. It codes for CASSSRGGVGTGELFF.

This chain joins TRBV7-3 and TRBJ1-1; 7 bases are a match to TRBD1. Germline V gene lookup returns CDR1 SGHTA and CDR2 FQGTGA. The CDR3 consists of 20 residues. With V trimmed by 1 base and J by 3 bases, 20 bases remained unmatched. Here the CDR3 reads CASSLIPISTGWLADTEAFF. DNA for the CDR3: TGTGCCAGCAGCTTAATCCCGATATCGACAGGGTGGTTGGCGGACACTGAAGCTTTCTTT. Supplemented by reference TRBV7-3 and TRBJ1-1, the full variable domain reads GAGVSQTPSNKVTEKGKYVELRCDPISGHTALYWYRQSLGQGPEFLIYFQGTGAADDSGLPNDRFFAVRPEGSVSTLKIQRTERGDSAVYLCASSLIPISTGWLADTEAFFGQGTRLTVV.

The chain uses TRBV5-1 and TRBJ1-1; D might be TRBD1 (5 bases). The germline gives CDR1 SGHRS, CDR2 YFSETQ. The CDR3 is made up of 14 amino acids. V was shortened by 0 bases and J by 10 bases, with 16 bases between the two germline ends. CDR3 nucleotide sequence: TGCGCCAGCAGCTTGGACAGGAGAGAGAGTGGAGCTTTCTTT. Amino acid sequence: CASSLDRRESGAFF.

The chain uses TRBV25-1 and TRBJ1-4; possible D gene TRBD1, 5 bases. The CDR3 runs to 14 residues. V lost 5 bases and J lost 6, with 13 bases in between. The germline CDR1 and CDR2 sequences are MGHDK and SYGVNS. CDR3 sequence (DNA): TGTGCCAGCAGTTCCTCGACAGAGGATGAAAAACTGTTTTTT. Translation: CASSSSTEDEKLFF.

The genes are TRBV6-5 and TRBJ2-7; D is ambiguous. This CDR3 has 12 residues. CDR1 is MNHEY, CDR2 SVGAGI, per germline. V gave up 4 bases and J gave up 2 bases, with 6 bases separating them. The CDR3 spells CASSSRTYEQYF. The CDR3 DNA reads TGTGCCAGCAGTTCGCGGACCTACGAGCAGTACTTC.

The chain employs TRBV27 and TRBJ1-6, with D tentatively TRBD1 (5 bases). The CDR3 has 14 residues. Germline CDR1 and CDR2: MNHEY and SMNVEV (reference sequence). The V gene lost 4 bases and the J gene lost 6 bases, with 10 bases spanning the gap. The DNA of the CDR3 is TGTGCCAGCAGTTCGCCGGGACTTAATTCACCCCTCCACTTT. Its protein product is CASSSPGLNSPLHF.